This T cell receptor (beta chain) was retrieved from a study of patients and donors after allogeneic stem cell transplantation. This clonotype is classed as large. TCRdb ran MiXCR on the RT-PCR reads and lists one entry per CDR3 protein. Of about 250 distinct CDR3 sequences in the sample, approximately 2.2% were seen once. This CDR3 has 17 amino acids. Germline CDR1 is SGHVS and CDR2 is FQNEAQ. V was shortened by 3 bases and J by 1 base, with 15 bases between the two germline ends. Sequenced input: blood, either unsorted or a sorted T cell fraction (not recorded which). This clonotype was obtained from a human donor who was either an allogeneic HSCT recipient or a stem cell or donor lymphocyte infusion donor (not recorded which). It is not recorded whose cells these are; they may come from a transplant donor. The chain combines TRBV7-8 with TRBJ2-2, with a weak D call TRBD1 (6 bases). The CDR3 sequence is CASSLGQGTLNTGELFF. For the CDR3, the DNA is TGTGCCAGCAGCTTGGGGCAGGGGACCCTGAACACCGGGGAGCTGTTTTTT. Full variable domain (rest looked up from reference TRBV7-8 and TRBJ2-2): GAGVSQSPRYKVAKRGQDVALRCDPISGHVSLFWYQQALGQGPEFLTYFQNEAQLDKSGLPSDRFFAERPEGSVSTLKIQRTQQEDSAVYLCASSLGQGTLNTGELFFGEGSRLTVL.